A selection of T cell receptor beta chains follows, all from one sample in a study of regulatory T cells in long-lasting Graves disease. TCRdb passed the multiplex PCR reads through MiXCR, listing each CDR3 protein once. The data hold 320,000 or so distinct CDR3 sequences, with about a sixth observed a single time. The sample was peripheral blood mononuclear cells (PBMCs), taken at new diagnosis, from a patient treated with antithyroid drugs. All receptors come from a female donor with Graves disease. Each CDR3 is given with its conserved first and last residue. Each record gives: J gene, clone size, D gene, V gene, CDR3 protein, CDR3 DNA. A D gene is named only where the DNA matches it firmly. Some rows have no size entry. The others give once, few or many, or a class for an expanded clone.

TRBJ2-5 many TRBD2 TRBV27 CASSSYSGRAETQYF TGTGCCAGCAGTTCTTATAGCGGGAGAGCGGAGACCCAGTACTTC
TRBJ2-2 many TRBD1 TRBV9 CASSARQGWGPGELFF TGTGCCAGCAGCGCCCGACAGGGGTGGGGACCCGGGGAGCTGTTTTTT
TRBJ2-7 many TRBD1 TRBV5-1 CASSPEGTGLNEQYF TGCGCCAGCAGCCCGGAGGGGACAGGACTCAACGAGCAGTACTTC
TRBJ2-6 few NA TRBV19 CASSIVISGANVLTF TGTGCCAGTAGTATCGTCATCTCTGGGGCCAACGTCCTGACTTTC
TRBJ2-3 many TRBD1 TRBV28 CASNRDRSRDTQYF TGTGCCAGCAACAGGGACAGGTCTAGGGATACGCAGTATTTT
TRBJ2-1 many NA TRBV12-5 CASGLERTGYNEQFF TGTGCTAGTGGTTTGGAGAGAACAGGGTACAATGAGCAGTTCTTC
TRBJ2-1 NA TRBD1 TRBV11-2 CASSAGQGAGEQFF TGTGCCAGCAGCGCCGGACAGGGGGCCGGTGAGCAGTTCTTC
TRBJ1-2 many NA TRBV6-2/TRBV6-3 CASSPGTTYGYTF TGTGCCAGCAGTCCCGGGACAACCTATGGCTACACCTTC
TRBJ1-3 NA NA TRBV3-1 CASSQLNTGNENTIYF TGTGCCAGCAGCCAACTCAACACAGGGAACGAAAACACCATATATTTT
TRBJ2-7 many NA TRBV28 CASSLDLGALKYEQYF TGTGCCAGTTCACTCGACCTGGGGGCCCTGAAGTACGAGCAGTACTTC
TRBJ1-1 NA NA TRBV29-1 CSTRVGVNTEAFF TGCAGCACCCGGGTAGGGGTGAACACTGAAGCTTTCTTT
TRBJ2-2 many NA TRBV4-1 CASSQDDTFTGELFF TGCGCCAGCAGCCAAGATGATACCTTCACCGGGGAGCTGTTTTTT
TRBJ1-5 NA TRBD1 TRBV28 CASSFMTGGNQPQHF TGTGCCAGCAGTTTCATGACAGGGGGCAATCAGCCCCAGCATTTT
TRBJ2-7 many TRBD2 TRBV20-1 CSALGLAGQGRDEQYF TGCAGTGCCCTGGGACTAGCGGGACAAGGACGAGACGAGCAGTACTTC
TRBJ2-3 many NA TRBV18 CASSPSDTQYF TGTGCCAGCAGCCCAAGCGATACGCAGTATTTT
TRBJ2-7 many TRBD2 TRBV28 CASSPDSGSPSYEQYF TGTGCCAGCAGTCCTGATAGCGGGAGCCCGTCCTACGAGCAGTACTTC
TRBJ2-2 many NA TRBV19 CASTWSRGNTGELFF TGTGCCAGTACCTGGTCTAGAGGGAACACCGGGGAGCTGTTTTTT
TRBJ2-1 few NA TRBV3-1 CASSQGPTGPPYNEQFF TGTGCCAGCAGCCAAGGACCGACAGGACCCCCCTACAATGAGCAGTTCTTC
TRBJ2-7 many NA TRBV11-2 CASSLVSSSYEQYF TGTGCCAGCAGCTTAGTCAGCTCTTCCTACGAGCAGTACTTC
TRBJ2-1 few TRBD2 TRBV19 CASRGSGRYNEQFF TGTGCCAGTAGAGGAAGCGGGAGATACAATGAGCAGTTCTTC
TRBJ2-7 once NA TRBV7-2 CASSPRVNAYEQYF TGTGCCAGCAGCCCCCGCGTCAACGCCTACGAGCAGTACTTC
TRBJ2-7 many NA TRBV7-8 CASSLVRYEQYF TGTGCCAGCAGCTTAGTTCGTTACGAGCAGTACTTC
TRBJ1-2 many NA TRBV3-1 CASSQDLQGLYGYTF TGTGCCAGCAGCCAAGACCTTCAGGGGCTTTATGGCTACACCTTC
TRBJ2-1 many NA TRBV11-2 CASSLGVGYNEQFF TGTGCCAGCAGCTTAGGGGTGGGCTACAATGAGCAGTTCTTC
TRBJ1-1 many NA TRBV5-6 CASSIEGDANTEAFF TGTGCCAGCAGCATAGAAGGGGATGCGAACACTGAAGCTTTCTTT
TRBJ1-4 NA NA TRBV6-1 CASWGRGTNEKLFF TGTGCCTCCTGGGGCAGGGGCACTAATGAAAAACTGTTTTTT
TRBJ2-5 many TRBD1 TRBV28 CASRTHRGQETQYF TGTGCCAGCAGGACCCACAGGGGGCAAGAGACCCAGTACTTC
TRBJ2-7 many TRBD1 TRBV6-1 CASRPTGQGSYEQYF TGTGCCAGCAGACCCACGGGACAGGGATCCTACGAGCAGTACTTC
TRBJ1-5 many NA TRBV28 CASIISLGGRGTQPQHF TGTGCCAGCATTATAAGCCTCGGGGGCAGGGGAACCCAGCCCCAGCATTTT
TRBJ1-1 many NA TRBV6-5 CASSYSPGAGAFF TGTGCCAGCAGCTACTCGCCGGGTGCGGGAGCTTTCTTT
TRBJ2-7 few NA TRBV11-3 CASSPGDYEQYF TGTGCCAGCAGCCCCGGGGACTACGAGCAGTACTTC
TRBJ2-5 few TRBD1 TRBV10-3 CAISEGDRGRETQYF TGTGCCATCAGTGAAGGGGACAGAGGTCGGGAGACCCAGTACTTC
TRBJ2-1 many NA TRBV12-3/TRBV12-4 CASIFDTGSPAPSSYNEQFF TGTGCCAGCATTTTTGACACCGGGAGCCCAGCCCCAAGCTCCTACAATGAGCAGTTCTTC
TRBJ2-3 many NA TRBV30 CAWSVSQGRDTQYF TGTGCCTGGAGTGTATCGCAGGGGAGAGATACGCAGTATTTT
TRBJ1-3 NA TRBD1 TRBV2 CASSVETGGHTIYF TGTGCCAGCAGTGTAGAGACAGGGGGACACACCATATATTTT
TRBJ2-6 few NA TRBV19 CASSIGSTALGANVLTF TGTGCCAGTAGTATTGGGTCTACAGCTCTGGGGGCCAACGTCCTGACTTTC
TRBJ2-7 NA TRBD2 TRBV28 CASSLMGGSIYEQYF TGTGCCAGCAGCCTGATGGGGGGGTCGATATACGAGCAGTACTTC
TRBJ2-7 many NA TRBV11-2 CASSLLVDHEQYF TGTGCCAGCAGCTTACTAGTGGACCACGAGCAGTACTTC
TRBJ1-1 many NA TRBV6-1 CASSDNTEAFF TGTGCCAGCAGTGACAACACTGAAGCTTTCTTT
TRBJ1-5 NA NA TRBV10-3 CATGPGLRGNQPQHF TGTGCCACCGGGCCGGGCTTGAGGGGCAATCAGCCCCAGCATTTT
TRBJ1-2 many NA TRBV3-1 CASSQSGYGYTF TGTGCCAGCAGCCAATCCGGCTATGGCTACACCTTC
TRBJ2-7 NA NA TRBV28 CASSLVRSRGSEQYF TGTGCCAGCAGCTTAGTCCGGTCCCGGGGGTCCGAGCAGTACTTC
TRBJ2-6 NA TRBD1 TRBV19 CASSSRQGASSGANVLTF TGTGCCAGTAGTTCCCGACAGGGTGCTAGCTCTGGGGCCAACGTCCTGACTTTC
TRBJ2-7 few NA TRBV6-1 CASSPGAPSSYEQYF TGTGCCAGCAGTCCCGGGGCGCCCAGCTCCTACGAGCAGTACTTC
TRBJ2-5 many NA TRBV2 CASSEIPQETQYF TGTGCCAGCAGTGAAATTCCCCAAGAGACCCAGTACTTC
TRBJ1-4 NA NA TRBV5-8 CASRAGTTNEKLFF TGTGCCAGCCGCGCGGGGACAACTAATGAAAAACTGTTTTTT
TRBJ2-1 NA NA TRBV11-3 CASSPTNRENFEQFF TGTGCCAGCAGCCCGACTAACAGGGAGAATTTTGAGCAGTTCTTC
TRBJ1-4 many NA TRBV10-2 CASTQDTRNEKLFF TGCGCCAGCACCCAAGACACGAGAAATGAAAAACTGTTTTTT
TRBJ2-3 NA NA TRBV14 CASSYNRRDTQYF TGTGCCAGCAGCTATAACAGGAGGGATACGCAGTATTTT
TRBJ2-3 few NA TRBV10-3 CAISSGTSTDTQYF TGTGCCATCAGCTCCGGGACTAGCACAGATACGCAGTATTTT
TRBJ2-3 few TRBD1 TRBV9 CASSVDPTGLVTDTQYF TGTGCCAGCAGCGTAGACCCGACAGGGCTTGTCACAGATACGCAGTATTTT
TRBJ2-3 many TRBD2 TRBV20-1 CSATTSGITDTQYF TGCAGTGCCACGACTAGCGGGATCACAGATACGCAGTATTTT
TRBJ2-5 many NA TRBV28 CASSFHRTPETQYF TGTGCCAGCAGTTTTCACAGGACCCCTGAGACCCAGTACTTC
TRBJ1-2 many NA TRBV9 CASSVGDTNYGYTF TGTGCCAGCAGCGTAGGTGACACCAACTATGGCTACACCTTC
TRBJ2-3 many NA TRBV20-1 CSARVGGDTQYF TGCAGTGCTAGAGTAGGAGGAGATACGCAGTATTTT
TRBJ2-7 many NA TRBV28 CASSQGDRPSYEQYF TGTGCCAGCAGTCAAGGTGACAGACCCTCCTACGAGCAGTACTTC
TRBJ2-7 few TRBD1 TRBV20-1 CSARGQGWGTYEQYF TGCAGTGCTAGAGGACAGGGTTGGGGCACCTACGAGCAGTACTTC